These 11 T cell receptor beta chains were sequenced from one sample in a study of identical twins. TCRdb reprocessed the 5' RACE reads via MiXCR and lists one record per CDR3 protein. The table has fewer than 900,000 distinct CDR3 sequences, about 20% seen once; the top ten hold about 4.5%. These data also formed part of another study, on T cells expressing NK-cell markers.

Sequencing was done on a sample of PBMCs. Every receptor here comes from a woman aged 18 to 35 in good health.

This clonotype has a handful of counts. The rearrangement uses TRBV4-2 and TRBJ1-2, with TRBD1 identical over 7 bases. Germline V gene data show CDR1 as LGHNA and CDR2 as YNFKEQ. The CDR3 covers 15 residues. Unmatched junction bases numbered 4, after V lost 0 bases and J lost 3 bases. The CDR3 sequence is CASSQEGRGYYGYTF. The CDR3 DNA reads as TGTGCCAGCAGCCAAGAAGGCAGGGGGTACTATGGCTACACCTTC.

The table lists this clonotype with a few counts. The chain has TRBV11-3 and TRBJ2-3; the D gene is possibly TRBD1 (5 bases). Germline V gives CDR1 SGHNT, CDR2 YENEEA. The ends were cut back, 5 bases at V and 2 bases at J, with 14 bases in the middle. The CDR3 runs 15 residues. The CDR3 DNA follows: TGTGCCAGCAGCCCTGGACACTTTTCCACAGATACGCAGTATTTT. Translating gives CASSPGHFSTDTQYF.

This clonotype was found a few times. The chain links TRBV29-1 to TRBJ1-3, with TRBD1 matching over 10 bases. Germline assignment: CDR1 SQVTM and CDR2 ANQGSEA. This CDR3 is 16 amino acids long. The ends lost 1 base at V and 1 base at J; junction bases unmatched: 4. CDR3 residues: CSVEAEGQGSGNTIYF. Written as DNA, the CDR3 is TGCAGCGTTGAAGCTGAGGGACAGGGGTCTGGAAACACCATATATTTT.

V is TRBV14 and J is TRBJ2-5, with D uncertain. This CDR3 comprises 13 residues. CDR1 SGHDN and CDR2 FVKESK come from the germline V gene. Trimming stripped 0 bases from V and 3 bases from J, with 5 bases between. CDR3 region: CASSQDVEETQYF. The CDR3 nucleotides read TGTGCCAGCAGCCAAGATGTGGAAGAGACCCAGTACTTC.

The chain couples TRBV5-1 to TRBJ2-7; D may be TRBD1 (6 bases). Germline-derived CDR1 and CDR2 are SGHRS and YFSETQ. With 4 bases removed from V and 3 bases from J, the gap between germline ends came to 17 bases. CDR3 size: 15 residues. The chain's CDR3 is CASSPPRDNFYEQYF. The CDR3 DNA reads TGCGCCAGCAGCCCCCCCCGGGACAACTTCTACGAGCAGTACTTC. The whole variable domain, filled in from reference TRBV5-1 and TRBJ2-7, reads KAGVTQTPRYLIKTRGQQVTLSCSPISGHRSVSWYQQTPGQGLQFLFEYFSETQRNKGNFPGRFSGRQFSNSRSEMNVSTLELGDSALYLCASSPPRDNFYEQYFGPGTRLTVT.

The V call is TRBV25-1, the J call TRBJ2-1; no firm D call. CDR3 length: 13 amino acids. V lost 6 bases to trimming and J lost 6 bases, with 12 bases between them. CDR1 is MGHDK, CDR2 SYGVNS, per germline. The CDR3 region has the DNA TGTGCCAGCAGCCACCGCGTAGGCAATGAGCAGTTCTTC. This codes for CASSHRVGNEQFF.

This clonotype came up a few times. V is TRBV20-1 and J is TRBJ1-6, with D unclear. Trimming shortened V by 5 bases and J by 6 bases, and 17 bases separated the two germline ends. The CDR3 is made up of 15 amino acids. Germline-derived CDR1 and CDR2 are DFQATT and SNEGSKA (reference sequence). Here the CDR3 DNA reads TGCAGTGCTCTAGACGCTACAGAGGTTAATTCACCCCTCCACTTT. It yields the protein CSALDATEVNSPLHF.

This clonotype was detected a few times. The J gene is TRBJ1-1, the V gene TRBV6-1, with 10 bases identical to TRBD1. The germline V gene encodes CDR1 MNHNS and CDR2 SASEGT. This CDR3 is built from 15 residues. V was pared by 5 bases and J by 0 bases, with 3 bases of the junction left unmatched. The CDR3 loop reads CASSPDRGMNTEAFF. As DNA, the CDR3 is TGTGCCAGCAGTCCGGACAGGGGGATGAACACTGAAGCTTTCTTT.

The V gene is TRBV15, the J gene TRBJ1-5; D may be TRBD1 (6 bases). The length of the CDR3 is 14 residues. The ends were cut back, 5 bases at V and 3 bases at J, with 11 bases in the middle. Germline CDR1 and CDR2: LNHNV and YYDKDF (reference sequence). The CDR3 here is CATSGQFNNQPQHF. The CDR3 DNA is TGTGCCACCAGCGGACAGTTTAACAATCAGCCCCAGCATTTT.

This clonotype was observed a few times. The rearrangement uses TRBV2 and TRBJ2-6; 9 positions agree with TRBD1. The CDR3 has 19 residues. Trimming cost V 7 bases and J 1 base; bases outside gene matches: 14. Germline CDR1 reads SNHLY; CDR2 reads FYNNEI. The CDR3 protein is CASIPTGGVTFSGANVLTF. CDR3 in DNA: TGTGCCAGCATTCCGACAGGGGGAGTAACTTTTTCTGGGGCCAACGTCCTGACTTTC. Full variable domain (outside the CDR3, taken from reference TRBV2 and TRBJ2-6): EPEVTQTPSHQVTQMGQEVILRCVPISNHLYFYWYRQILGQKVEFLVSFYNNEISEKSEIFDDQFSVERPDGSNFTLKIRSTKLEDSAMYFCASIPTGGVTFSGANVLTFGAGSRLTVL.

The sample holds a few counts of this clonotype. The gene calls are TRBV20-1 and TRBJ2-1, with D unclear. Between the trimmed V and J ends, which lost 2 bases and 0 bases, there was a span of 2 bases. The CDR3 extends over 12 amino acids. The germline V gene has CDR1 DFQATT and CDR2 SNEGSKA (reference sequence). This CDR3 reads CSARTSYNEQFF. DNA of the CDR3: TGCAGTGCTAGAACCTCCTACAATGAGCAGTTCTTC.